This T cell receptor (beta chain) was identified during a study of T cell responses to AZD1222 COVID-19 vaccine. Study in general: Some second doses came at about 4 weeks and others at about 12 weeks; these were pooled. Points from the study as a whole: Among those given AZD1222, only five or six were seropositive at baseline. Females outnumbered males among donors, who were mostly white British; clonal diversity was possibly underestimated. Repertoire sampling occurred only after the peak T cell response.

On this clone itself: Its antigen is unidentified.

This CDR3 is 12 amino acids long. Germline CDR1 and CDR2: MNHNS and SASEGT. Between the trimmed V and J ends, which lost 3 bases and 3 bases, there was a span of 5 bases. Method: immunoSEQ multiplex PCR; TCRdb's copy keeps in-frame clones and lacks some. The sample lists 52,000 or so clones, 65% to 85% seen once, with roughly 27% in the top ten. This chain links TRBV6-1 with TRBJ1-2; D remains ambiguous. The source material was peripheral blood, sampled on day 0 of AZD1222 vaccination. The origin of this receptor is an adult in good health. In DNA, the CDR3 is TGTGCCAGCAGTGACCGGTACTATGGCTACACCTTC. Its protein is CASSDRYYGYTF.